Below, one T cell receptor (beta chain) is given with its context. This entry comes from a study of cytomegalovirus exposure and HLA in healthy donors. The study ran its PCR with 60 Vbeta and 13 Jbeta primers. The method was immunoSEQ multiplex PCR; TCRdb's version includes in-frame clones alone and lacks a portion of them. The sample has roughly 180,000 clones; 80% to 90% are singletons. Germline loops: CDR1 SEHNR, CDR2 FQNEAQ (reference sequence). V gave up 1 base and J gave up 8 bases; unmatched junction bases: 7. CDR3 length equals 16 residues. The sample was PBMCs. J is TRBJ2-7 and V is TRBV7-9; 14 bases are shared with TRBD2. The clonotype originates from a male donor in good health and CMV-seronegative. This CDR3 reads CASSLGTSGGPWQQYF. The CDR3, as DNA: TGTGCCAGCAGCTTAGGGACTAGCGGGGGGCCGTGGCAGCAGTACTTC.